Shown below are 20 T cell receptor beta chains from a single sample sequenced in a study of control samples from healthy donors and cancer patients. The table came from immunoSEQ multiplex PCR; TCRdb's copy has only in-frame clones and leaves some out. This sample has some 90,000 clones, with approximately 90% found just once. Sequencing was carried out using blood. The receptors stem from a woman in her thirties in good health.

The chain combines TRBV6-2 or TRBV6-3 with TRBJ2-3; 8 bases match TRBD2. Germline CDR1 reads MNHEY; CDR2 reads SVGEGT. Trimming took 5 bases from V and 5 from J; bases not matched to a gene: 3. This CDR3 has 13 residues. CDR3 protein: CASSIAGRDTQYF. The DNA for the CDR3 is TGTGCCAGCAGTATAGCGGGGAGAGATACGCAGTATTTT.

This chain uses TRBV4-2 with TRBJ2-3, with TRBD1 as a possible D gene (6 bases). The CDR3 is 16 residues long. V was pared by 0 bases and J by 2 bases, with 12 bases between. CDR1 LGHNA and CDR2 YNFKEQ come from the germline V gene. The CDR3 protein is CASSQELLGATDTQYF. The CDR3 bases are TGTGCCAGCAGCCAAGAGTTGCTGGGGGCCACAGATACGCAGTATTTT.

The chain employs TRBV6-2 or TRBV6-3 and TRBJ2-1; D perhaps matches TRBD2 (5 bases). This CDR3 spans 16 amino acids. The V gene lost 3 bases and the J gene lost 6 bases, with 18 bases spanning the gap. Per germline, CDR1 MNHEY and CDR2 SVGEGT. CDR3 coding DNA: TGTGCCAGCAGTTATTACCCTTTTCTGCGGGCCAATGAGCAGTTCTTC. Translating gives CASSYYPFLRANEQFF.

The chain combines TRBV5-1 with TRBJ2-5; 7 bases are a match to TRBD2. Germline CDR1 SGHRS, CDR2 YFSETQ. CDR3 length: 15 residues. Trimming cost V 4 bases and J 4 bases; bases outside gene matches: 10. The CDR3 loop reads CASSPGTKTGETQYF. CDR3 nucleotide sequence: TGCGCCAGCAGCCCCGGGACTAAGACCGGAGAGACCCAGTACTTC.

This clone was found once. This chain uses TRBV18 with TRBJ1-5; D possibly corresponds to TRBD1 (5 bases). The CDR3 is made up of 16 amino acids. Germline CDR1 and CDR2: KGHSH and LQKENI. Trimming left V 2 bases short and J 3 bases short, with 14 bases between. For the CDR3, the DNA is TGTGCCAGCTCACCAGACCGGGGACCGGTCAATCAGCCCCAGCATTTT. This translates into CASSPDRGPVNQPQHF.

The chain joins TRBV7-2 to TRBJ1-2, with D possibly being TRBD1 (6 bases). V dropped 3 bases and J dropped 8 bases, with 16 bases sitting between them. The CDR3 contains 14 residues. CDR1 and CDR2 (germline): SGHTA, FQGNSA. Here the CDR3 reads CASSFSGAGQGYTF. The CDR3 coding sequence is TGTGCCAGCAGCTTCTCAGGGGCAGGTCAAGGCTACACCTTC.

The chain has TRBV5-1 and TRBJ1-3; D gene unclear. The CDR3 has 15 amino acids. Germline V CDR1 and CDR2: SGHRS, YFSETQ. Trimming stripped 1 base from V and 4 bases from J, with 12 bases between. The CDR3 DNA follows: TGCGCCAGCAGCTTGCGCTCAGGAGCGGGAAACACCATATATTTT. It codes for CASSLRSGAGNTIYF.

The chain is built from TRBV19 and TRBJ2-3, with 11 nucleotides matching TRBD2. Trimming at V came to 5 bases and at J to 2 bases, leaving 6 bases not matched to a gene. The CDR3 contains 16 residues. The germline gives CDR1 LNHDA, CDR2 SQIVND (reference sequence). CDR3 sequence: CASSDSGRVVTDTQYF. The CDR3, as DNA: TGTGCCAGTAGTGATAGCGGGAGGGTTGTCACAGATACGCAGTATTTT.

The chain has TRBV6-5 and TRBJ2-1; 10 bases align to TRBD1. Germline V gives CDR1 MNHEY, CDR2 SVGAGI. This CDR3 spans 14 amino acids. Trimming at V came to 5 bases and at J to 5 bases, leaving 3 bases not matched to a gene. The CDR3 DNA is TGTGCCAGCAGTCGACAGGGGGCAAACAATGAGCAGTTCTTC. It yields the protein CASSRQGANNEQFF.

The V call is TRBV6-5, the J call TRBJ2-7; no definite D call. The V gene's germline CDR1 is MNHEY and CDR2 SVGAGI. The V and J ends lost 5 bases and 5 bases respectively, with 10 bases between them. The CDR3 has 12 amino acids. CDR3 region: CASSLKDHEQYF. The CDR3 DNA reads as TGTGCCAGCAGTCTTAAGGATCACGAGCAGTACTTC.

The chain joins TRBV3-1 (or the pseudogene TRBV3-2) to TRBJ2-5; 9 bases are a match to TRBD2. After removal of 6 bases from V and 7 bases from J, the junction contained 12 bases not matched to a gene. This CDR3 contains 15 residues. Germline values: CDR1 LGHDT, CDR2 YNNKEL (reference sequence). The CDR3 protein is CASSSAGGPRGTQYF. CDR3 in DNA: TGTGCCAGCAGTTCGGCGGGAGGGCCTCGCGGGACCCAGTACTTC.

V usage is TRBV4-1 and J usage is TRBJ2-7, with TRBD2 matching 13 bases. From germline, CDR1 is MGHRA and CDR2 YSYEKL. This CDR3 region has 21 residues. V shed 4 bases and J 0 bases; nucleotides not matched to a gene: 18. The CDR3 protein is CASSLASGGTSGAPSSYEQYF. The DNA for the CDR3 is TGCGCCAGCAGCCTGGCCTCGGGGGGGACTAGCGGGGCGCCGAGCTCCTACGAGCAGTACTTC.

This clone appeared a few times. This sequence joins TRBV5-1 and TRBJ1-4, with D unclear. Trimming shortened V by 1 base and J by 0 bases, and 4 bases separated the two germline ends. The CDR3 spans 14 residues. Germline CDR1 and CDR2: SGHRS and YFSETQ. CDR3 residues: CASSLSSTNEKLFF. The CDR3 nucleotides are TGCGCCAGCAGCTTGAGCTCAACTAATGAAAAACTGTTTTTT.

The rearrangement uses TRBV5-8 and TRBJ1-6; no definite D call. Germline V gene lookup returns CDR1 SGHTS and CDR2 YDEGEE. The CDR3 sequence is 18 residues long. The V end was cut by 5 bases, the J end by 0 bases, with 18 bases between. For the CDR3, the DNA is TGTGCCAGCAGGGTGAGGACGGGCCACAGCTCCTATAATTCACCCCTCCACTTT. Encoded protein: CASRVRTGHSSYNSPLHF.

The CDR3: CASSLGQSSGANVLTF. CDR3 sequence (DNA): TGCGCCAGCAGCTTAGGGCAAAGCTCTGGGGCCAACGTCCTGACTTTC. The chain links TRBV5-1 to TRBJ2-6; D remains ambiguous. Germline V gene sequence: CDR1 SGHRS, CDR2 YFSETQ. V was pared by 2 bases and J by 0 bases, with 9 bases between. The CDR3 length is 16 residues.

The rearrangement links TRBV18 to TRBJ1-1; perhaps TRBD1 as D (5 bases). In germline, CDR1 is KGHSH, CDR2 LQKENI. Trimming left V 3 bases short and J 3 bases short, with 14 bases between. This CDR3 contains 15 residues. The CDR3 protein is CASSPLGGSDTEAFF. The CDR3 bases are TGTGCCAGCTCACCCCTGGGGGGGTCAGACACTGAAGCTTTCTTT. Complete variable domain (other parts from reference TRBV18 and TRBJ1-1): NAGVMQNPRHLVRRRGQEARLRCSPMKGHSHVYWYRQLPEEGLKFMVYLQKENIIDESGMPKERFSAEFPKEGPSILRIQQVVRGDSAAYFCASSPLGGSDTEAFFGQGTRLTVV.

This rearrangement joins TRBV7-9 to TRBJ1-4, with 8 positions matching TRBD1. Germline trimming cut 5 bases from V and 1 base from J; bases unmatched to any gene: 6. The CDR3 contains 16 residues. Per germline, CDR1 SEHNR and CDR2 FQNEAQ (reference sequence). CDR3 in amino acids: CASSPRGQGTNEKLFF. As DNA, the CDR3 is TGTGCCAGCAGCCCAAGAGGACAGGGAACTAATGAAAAACTGTTTTTT. Looking up the rest from reference TRBV7-9 and TRBJ1-4 gives the full variable domain: DTGVSQNPRHKITKRGQNVTFRCDPISEHNRLYWYRQTLGQGPEFLTYFQNEAQLEKSRLLSDRFSAERPKGSFSTLEIQRTEQGDSAMYLCASSPRGQGTNEKLFFGSGTQLSVL.

This rearrangement joins TRBV5-1 to TRBJ2-1; 8 bases align to TRBD2. CDR3 length equals 13 residues. Looked up from germline, CDR1 is SGHRS and CDR2 is YFSETQ. Losses at the gene ends were 2 bases for V and 15 bases for J; bases not matched to a gene: 10. The CDR3: CASSFQSGGYRFF. The CDR3 nucleotides read TGCGCCAGCAGCTTTCAGTCGGGGGGGTACCGGTTCTTC.

This CDR3 is CSVSSTEAFF. The CDR3 DNA reads TGCAGCGTATCGAGCACTGAAGCTTTCTTT. The chain has TRBV29-1 and TRBJ1-1; no firm D call. CDR3 length: 10 amino acids. Trimming took 6 bases from V and 4 from J, leaving 6 bases between them. Per germline, CDR1 SQVTM and CDR2 ANQGSEA.

V usage is TRBV9 and J usage is TRBJ2-1, with D perhaps assigned TRBD1 or TRBD2 (6 bases each). The CDR3 consists of 16 residues. The V and J ends lost 2 bases and 0 bases respectively, with 12 bases between them. The germline gives CDR1 SGDLS, CDR2 YYNGEE. CDR3 protein: CASSVTGLLSYNEQFF. The CDR3 coding sequence is TGTGCCAGCAGCGTGACAGGACTACTCTCCTACAATGAGCAGTTCTTC.